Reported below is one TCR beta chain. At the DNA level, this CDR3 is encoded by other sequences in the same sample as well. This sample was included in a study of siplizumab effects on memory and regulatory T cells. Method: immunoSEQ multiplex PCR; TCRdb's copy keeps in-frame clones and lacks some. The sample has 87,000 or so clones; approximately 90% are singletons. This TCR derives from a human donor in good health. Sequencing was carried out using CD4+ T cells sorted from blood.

CDR3 coding DNA: TGCGCCAGCAGCTTGGAGTTAACCTACGAGCAGTACTTC. Translation gives CASSLELTYEQYF. The chain couples TRBV5-1 to TRBJ2-7; D gene ambiguous. With 0 bases removed from V and 2 bases from J, the gap between germline ends came to 6 bases. The CDR3 covers 13 residues. The germline CDR1 and CDR2 sequences are SGHRS and YFSETQ.